The 24 T cell receptor beta chains listed next were all sequenced from one sample in a study of blood T cell repertoires in COVID-19. Profiled with immunoSEQ multiplex PCR; TCRdb holds only in-frame clones, not every one. The sample lists 300,000 to 450,000 clones, around 84% seen once, with 3% to 4.5% in the top ten. Sequenced material: peripheral blood. These receptors came from a woman younger than 35 with acute or convalescent COVID-19.

The CDR3 protein is CASSGTGSDNSPLHF. CDR3 bases: TGTGCCAGCAGTGGGACAGGGTCAGATAATTCACCCCTCCACTTT. This chain joins TRBV7-2 and TRBJ1-6, with 9 bases lining up with TRBD1. The germline gives CDR1 SGHTA, CDR2 FQGNSA. The V gene end was trimmed by 6 bases and the J gene end by 5 bases; junction bases not matched to a gene: 5. The CDR3 sequence is 15 residues long.

This sequence joins TRBV7-8 and TRBJ2-5; TRBD2 matches 10 bases. Germline V gene data show CDR1 as SGHVS and CDR2 as FQNEAQ. The CDR3 runs to 16 residues. V lost 6 bases to trimming and J lost 5 bases; unmatched junction nucleotides: 12. The CDR3 DNA reads TGTGCCAGCAGACTGTTGGCTAGCGGGGGTGGGGAGACCCAGTACTTC. This sequence encodes CASRLLASGGGETQYF.

The chain is built from TRBV28 and TRBJ1-2; no firm D call. The length of the CDR3 is 10 residues. Germline lookup yields CDR1 MDHEN and CDR2 SYDVKM. The V and J ends lost 10 bases and 5 bases respectively, with 8 bases between them. The CDR3 region is CATLLYGYTF. The CDR3 DNA reads as TGTGCCACCCTCCTGTATGGCTACACCTTC.

The chain recombines TRBV6-5 with TRBJ1-2; D unresolved. Germline V gene sequence: CDR1 MNHEY, CDR2 SVGAGI. V lost 2 bases and J 4 bases, leaving 14 bases between the germline ends. This CDR3 has 15 amino acids. CDR3 residues: CASSYDRTDFYGYTF. The CDR3 DNA reads as TGTGCCAGCAGTTACGATCGGACTGACTTCTATGGCTACACCTTC.

V gene TRBV4-1 combines with J gene TRBJ1-4; D not certain. Trimming stripped 2 bases from V and 0 bases from J, with 7 bases between. Germline V gives CDR1 MGHRA, CDR2 YSYEKL. The CDR3 covers 15 residues. In DNA form, the CDR3 reads TGCGCCAGCAGCCAAAGGACTGCAACTAATGAAAAACTGTTTTTT. Residues: CASSQRTATNEKLFF.

V is TRBV28 and J is TRBJ1-1; D unclear. The CDR3 contains 16 residues. Trimming took off 5 bases at V and 5 bases at J, with 21 bases between the two ends. Per germline, CDR1 MDHEN and CDR2 SYDVKM. The chain's CDR3 is CASSTNPTVSGTEAFF. The DNA of the CDR3 is TGTGCCAGCAGTACAAACCCGACGGTGTCGGGGACTGAAGCTTTCTTT. The complete variable domain, with remaining parts taken from reference TRBV28 and TRBJ1-1, reads DVKVTQSSRYLVKRTGEKVFLECVQDMDHENMFWYRQDPGLGLRLIYFSYDVKMKEKGDIPEGYSVSREKKERFSLILESASTNQTSMYLCASSTNPTVSGTEAFFGQGTRLTVV.

The chain links TRBV7-2 to TRBJ2-2; 7 nucleotides align to TRBD2. V was clipped by 4 bases and J by 6 bases; unmatched bases: 8. CDR3 length equals 15 residues. Germline CDR1 reads SGHTA; CDR2 reads FQGNSA. In nucleotides, the CDR3 is TGTGCCAGCAGCTCTAGCGGACTTCCTCCCGGGGAGCTGTTTTTT. Translated: CASSSSGLPPGELFF. The variable domain in full, with the rest retrieved from reference TRBV7-2 and TRBJ2-2, is GAGVSQSPSNKVTEKGKDVELRCDPISGHTALYWYRQSLGQGLEFLIYFQGNSAPDKSGLPSDRFSAERTGGSVSTLTIQRTQQEDSAVYLCASSSSGLPPGELFFGEGSRLTVL.

The CDR3 loop reads CASSLAQGAYRETQYF. Written as DNA, the CDR3 is TGTGCCAGCAGCTTAGCACAGGGGGCCTATAGGGAGACCCAGTACTTC. The V and J genes are TRBV7-9 and TRBJ2-5; TRBD1 agrees at 9 bases. Germline trimming cut 0 bases from V and 5 bases from J; bases unmatched to any gene: 7. CDR3 length: 16 residues. Germline CDR1 is SEHNR and CDR2 is FQNEAQ (reference sequence).

This clone was counted once. The chain couples TRBV9 to TRBJ2-1; 7 bases match TRBD2. Germline V lookup: CDR1 SGDLS, CDR2 YYNGEE. After removal of 1 base from V and 8 bases from J, the junction contained 6 bases not matched to a gene. The CDR3 loop spans 14 amino acids. In DNA form, the CDR3 reads TGTGCCAGCAGCGTAAAACTAGCGATTGATGAGCAGTTCTTC. This translates into CASSVKLAIDEQFF. Based on the CDR3 plus reference TRBV9 and TRBJ2-1, the full variable domain is DSGVTQTPKHLITATGQRVTLRCSPRSGDLSVYWYQQSLDQGLQFLIQYYNGEERAKGNILERFSAQQFPDLHSELNLSSLELGDSALYFCASSVKLAIDEQFFGPGTRLTVL.

V and J are TRBV5-6 and TRBJ2-1; D perhaps matches TRBD1 (5 bases). Trimming cost V 2 bases and J 2 bases, with 11 bases left between them. Germline V CDR1 and CDR2: SGHDT, YYEEEE. The CDR3 is made up of 15 amino acids. For the CDR3, the DNA is TGTGCCAGCAGCTTCAGGGTTCGAACCTACAATGAGCAGTTCTTC. It specifies CASSFRVRTYNEQFF.

This chain joins TRBV6-1 and TRBJ1-2; D perhaps matches TRBD1 (6 bases). Germline assignment: CDR1 MNHNS and CDR2 SASEGT. The CDR3 totals 12 residues. Trimming left V 2 bases short and J 7 bases short, with 8 bases between. Written as DNA, the CDR3 is TGTGCCAGCAGTGAAAGACAGGCTGGCTACACCTTC. Its protein is CASSERQAGYTF.

J is TRBJ2-1 and V is TRBV4-2; TRBD2 matches 11 bases. J was trimmed by 8 bases and V by 3 bases; bases with no gene match: 9. The germline gives CDR1 LGHNA, CDR2 YNFKEQ. There are 16 residues in the CDR3. This CDR3 reads CASSQVLAGEGHEQFF. The DNA for the CDR3 is TGTGCCAGCAGCCAGGTACTAGCGGGAGAGGGCCATGAGCAGTTCTTC.

The chain couples TRBV11-2 to TRBJ1-2; D possibly corresponds to TRBD1 (5 bases). CDR1 and CDR2 from the germline V gene are SGHAT and FQNNGV. Trimming cost V 5 bases and J 3 bases, with 10 bases left between them. The CDR3 is made up of 13 amino acids. Here the CDR3 reads CASSQGLDYGYTF. The CDR3 region has the DNA TGTGCCAGCAGCCAGGGCCTCGACTATGGCTACACCTTC.

This rearrangement joins TRBV19 to TRBJ1-1, with TRBD1 as a possible D gene (6 bases). This CDR3 contains 16 residues. Per the germline V gene, CDR1 is LNHDA and CDR2 is SQIVND (reference sequence). Trimming pared 4 bases from V and 1 base from J, leaving 16 bases between. CDR3 nucleotide sequence: TGTGCCAGTAGTACCCTACAGGGCAGTGGGAACACTGAAGCTTTCTTT. Protein sequence: CASSTLQGSGNTEAFF.

The rearrangement links TRBV27 to TRBJ2-5, with 9 nucleotides matching TRBD2. CDR1 is MNHEY, CDR2 SMNVEV, per germline (reference sequence). The CDR3 totals 15 residues. The V and J ends lost 1 base and 5 bases, in that order; junction bases with no gene match: 5. The CDR3 sequence is CASSLFGTSMETQYF. CDR3 nucleotides: TGTGCCAGCAGTTTATTTGGGACTAGCATGGAGACCCAGTACTTC.

The J gene is TRBJ2-3, the V gene TRBV14, with D unclear. This CDR3 is built from 12 residues. Trimming stripped 4 bases from V and 2 bases from J, with 4 bases between. CDR1 and CDR2 (germline): SGHDN, FVKESK. DNA for the CDR3: TGTGCCAGCAGCCGACACACAGATACGCAGTATTTT. As protein: CASSRHTDTQYF.

The chain uses TRBV7-7 and TRBJ2-5; no clear D gene. The germline V and J ends were trimmed by 0 bases and 5 bases, with 13 bases remaining between them. From germline, CDR1 is SSHAT and CDR2 FNYEAQ (reference sequence). CDR3 length: 15 amino acids. CDR3 loop: CASSLAAATGETQYF. DNA for the CDR3: TGTGCCAGCAGCTTAGCCGCGGCCACCGGGGAGACCCAGTACTTC.

This chain joins TRBV9 and TRBJ2-7; D gene unclear. CDR3 length: 15 amino acids. The germline V gene encodes CDR1 SGDLS and CDR2 YYNGEE. V was cut by 4 bases and J by 0 bases, with 14 bases left in between. CDR3 DNA: TGTGCCAGCAGCCCAGCAGGTGAACCCTCCTACGAGCAGTACTTC. It is translated as CASSPAGEPSYEQYF.

This chain connects TRBV11-2 to TRBJ1-1, with 8 positions matching TRBD1. Germline CDR1 and CDR2: SGHAT and FQNNGV. CDR3 length: 15 residues. Trimming at V came to 5 bases and at J to 4 bases, leaving 9 bases not matched to a gene. The CDR3 sequence: CASSDAGGGSTEAFF. CDR3 nucleotide sequence: TGTGCCAGCAGCGACGCAGGGGGCGGTAGCACTGAAGCTTTCTTT.

This chain joins TRBV29-1 and TRBJ2-7; 8 bases align to TRBD1. V shed 7 bases and J 2 bases; nucleotides not matched to a gene: 10. CDR1 is SQVTM and CDR2 is ANQGSEA in the germline V gene. CDR3 size: 14 residues. Here the CDR3 reads CSAWTGNLPYEQYF. The CDR3 DNA reads TGCAGCGCTTGGACAGGGAATCTTCCCTACGAGCAGTACTTC.

The genes are TRBV5-4 and TRBJ1-1; TRBD1 agrees at 8 bases. V trimming: 6 bases; J trimming: 2 bases; junction bases outside the gene matches: 9. CDR1 is SGHNT and CDR2 is YYREEE in the germline V gene (reference sequence). The CDR3 has 15 residues. The CDR3 protein is CASTSPGTGNTEAFF. The CDR3 DNA is TGTGCCAGCACCTCCCCCGGGACAGGAAACACTGAAGCTTTCTTT. Full variable domain (missing parts from reference TRBV5-4 and TRBJ1-1): ETGVTQSPTHLIKTRGQQVTLRCSSQSGHNTVSWYQQALGQGPQFIFQYYREEENGRGNFPPRFSGLQFPNYSSELNVNALELDDSALYLCASTSPGTGNTEAFFGQGTRLTVV.

The chain employs TRBV5-1 and TRBJ2-7; TRBD2 might be the D (6 bases). Per the germline V gene, CDR1 is SGHRS and CDR2 is YFSETQ. The length of the CDR3 is 16 residues. V lost 1 base and J 5 bases, leaving 19 bases between the germline ends. CDR3 residues: CASSLLGLPAGDEQYF. CDR3 in DNA: TGCGCCAGCAGCTTGTTGGGACTCCCCGCCGGGGACGAGCAGTACTTC.

This clone has only a few counts. The rearrangement uses TRBV4-1 and TRBJ1-6, with TRBD1 matching 7 bases. This CDR3 contains 16 residues. V dropped 5 bases and J dropped 7; count of bases not matched to a gene: 11. Germline V gene sequence: CDR1 MGHRA, CDR2 YSYEKL. In nucleotides, the CDR3 is TGCGCCAGCAGCTTATTCACAGGGGTCCAGAATTCACCCCTCCACTTT. Translated: CASSLFTGVQNSPLHF.

V gene TRBV29-1 combines with J gene TRBJ2-1; a weak D match, TRBD2 (6 bases). Per germline, CDR1 SQVTM and CDR2 ANQGSEA. The CDR3 length is 16 residues. V lost 0 bases, J lost 0 bases, and 12 bases lay in between. The CDR3 sequence: CSVEDLSGSSYNEQFF. Written as DNA, the CDR3 is TGCAGCGTTGAAGATCTTAGCGGCTCCTCCTACAATGAGCAGTTCTTC.